Listed below are T cell receptor beta chains from one sample, sequenced in a study of blood T cells in healthy people across ages. TCRdb fed the 5' RACE reads into MiXCR, producing one record per CDR3 protein. The top ten clones hold 7.9% of a sample with about 1,600,000 distinct CDR3 sequences, 35% to 45% of them seen once. The source material was blood. These receptors all come from a woman under 30 in good health. Both conserved end residues are part of each CDR3. The D gene is left open where the match is weak. The size of a clone is reported for some rows only, either as once, few or many, or as a class for expanded clones.

d_call clone_size j_call v_call cdr3_aa cdr3_nt
- - TRBJ1-1 TRBV4-1 CASSQPVRRTEAFF TGCGCCAGCAGCCAGCCCGTTCGGAGGACTGAAGCTTTCTTT
- many TRBJ2-3 TRBV7-3 CASSLNIPPDTQYF TGTGCCAGCAGCTTAAATATCCCGCCAGATACGCAGTATTTT
TRBD2 - TRBJ2-5 TRBV9 CASSGRVLAGSQQETQYF TGTGCCAGCAGCGGTAGGGTACTAGCGGGAAGTCAACAAGAGACCCAGTACTTC
- few TRBJ2-1 TRBV7-2 CASSLNVGYEQFF TGTGCCAGCAGCTTGAACGTCGGGTATGAGCAGTTCTTC
TRBD1 - TRBJ2-7 TRBV5-1 CASSSSGGTGAYEQYF TGCGCCAGCAGCTCCAGTGGAGGGACAGGGGCCTACGAGCAGTACTTC
TRBD2 many TRBJ2-1 TRBV29-1 CSVHGPGLAGNNEQFF TGCAGCGTTCACGGTCCGGGACTAGCGGGAAACAATGAGCAGTTCTTC
- - TRBJ2-7 TRBV4-1 CASSQFTGERSYEQYF TGCGCCAGCAGCCAGTTTACGGGGGAACGGTCCTACGAGCAGTACTTC
- many TRBJ2-5 TRBV10-3 CAIRAASQYQETQYF TGTGCCATCAGGGCGGCTAGCCAGTACCAAGAGACCCAGTACTTC
TRBD2 - TRBJ2-3 TRBV13 CASSLRVAGDSSTDTQYF TGTGCCAGCAGCTTAAGGGTAGCGGGAGATTCTAGCACAGATACGCAGTATTTT
- - TRBJ2-2 TRBV20-1 CSARGVANTGELFF TGCAGTGCCCGAGGGGTGGCGAACACCGGGGAGCTGTTTTTT
TRBD2 - TRBJ2-7 TRBV12-3/TRBV12-4 CASSNPGTSGSHEQYF TGTGCCAGCAGTAACCCCGGGACTAGCGGGAGCCACGAGCAGTACTTC
- - TRBJ1-4 TRBV6-5 CASSYVPQSNEKLFF TGTGCCAGCAGTTACGTCCCGCAGTCGAATGAAAAACTGTTTTTT
- many TRBJ2-5 TRBV29-1 CSAEGGELETQYF TGCAGCGCCGAGGGGGGAGAACTGGAGACCCAGTACTTC
TRBD2 - TRBJ2-1 TRBV5-1 CASSLESGRAINEQFF TGCGCCAGCAGCTTGGAAAGCGGGAGGGCCATCAATGAGCAGTTCTTC
- few TRBJ2-2 TRBV7-6 CASSPAAGAITGELFF TGTGCCAGCAGCCCAGCGGCAGGAGCGATCACCGGGGAGCTGTTTTTT
TRBD2 - TRBJ2-1 TRBV7-3 CASSSFPGTSGGGYNEQFF TGTGCCAGCAGCTCCTTTCCCGGGACTAGCGGGGGGGGGTACAATGAGCAGTTCTTC
- - TRBJ2-5 TRBV28 CASTWGSQETQYF TGTGCCAGCACCTGGGGCTCTCAAGAGACCCAGTACTTC
- - TRBJ1-5 TRBV2 CASSEARAPHQPQHF TGTGCCAGCAGTGAAGCGCGGGCTCCTCATCAGCCCCAGCATTTT